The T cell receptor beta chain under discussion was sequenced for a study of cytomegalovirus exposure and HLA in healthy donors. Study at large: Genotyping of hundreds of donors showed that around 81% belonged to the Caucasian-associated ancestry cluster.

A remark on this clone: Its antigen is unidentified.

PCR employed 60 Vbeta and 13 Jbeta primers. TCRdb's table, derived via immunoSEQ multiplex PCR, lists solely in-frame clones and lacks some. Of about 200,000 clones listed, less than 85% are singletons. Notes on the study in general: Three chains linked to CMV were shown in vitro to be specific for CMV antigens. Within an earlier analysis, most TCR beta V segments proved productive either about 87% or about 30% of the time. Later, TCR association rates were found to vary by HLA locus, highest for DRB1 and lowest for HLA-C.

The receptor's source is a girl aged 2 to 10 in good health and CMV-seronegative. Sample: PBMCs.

CDR3 nucleotide sequence: TGCGCCAGCAGACGGACGGAATTAAGGGGCGGCTACACCTTC. Protein product: CASRRTELRGGYTF. The rearrangement uses TRBV5-1 and TRBJ1-2; TRBD1 is a possible D gene (5 bases). V was pared by 5 bases and J by 8 bases, with 19 bases between. The germline V gene encodes CDR1 SGHRS and CDR2 YFSETQ. The CDR3 totals 14 residues.